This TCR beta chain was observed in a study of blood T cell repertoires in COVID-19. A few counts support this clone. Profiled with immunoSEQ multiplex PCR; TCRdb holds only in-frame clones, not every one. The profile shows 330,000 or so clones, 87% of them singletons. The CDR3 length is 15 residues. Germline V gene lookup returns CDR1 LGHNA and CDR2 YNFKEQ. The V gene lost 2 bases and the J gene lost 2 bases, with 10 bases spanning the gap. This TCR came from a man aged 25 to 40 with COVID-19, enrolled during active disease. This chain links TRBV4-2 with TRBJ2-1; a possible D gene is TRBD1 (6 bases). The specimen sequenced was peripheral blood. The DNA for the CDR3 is TGTGCCAGCAGCCAACTCCGGGACACCTACAATGAGCAGTTCTTC. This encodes CASSQLRDTYNEQFF.